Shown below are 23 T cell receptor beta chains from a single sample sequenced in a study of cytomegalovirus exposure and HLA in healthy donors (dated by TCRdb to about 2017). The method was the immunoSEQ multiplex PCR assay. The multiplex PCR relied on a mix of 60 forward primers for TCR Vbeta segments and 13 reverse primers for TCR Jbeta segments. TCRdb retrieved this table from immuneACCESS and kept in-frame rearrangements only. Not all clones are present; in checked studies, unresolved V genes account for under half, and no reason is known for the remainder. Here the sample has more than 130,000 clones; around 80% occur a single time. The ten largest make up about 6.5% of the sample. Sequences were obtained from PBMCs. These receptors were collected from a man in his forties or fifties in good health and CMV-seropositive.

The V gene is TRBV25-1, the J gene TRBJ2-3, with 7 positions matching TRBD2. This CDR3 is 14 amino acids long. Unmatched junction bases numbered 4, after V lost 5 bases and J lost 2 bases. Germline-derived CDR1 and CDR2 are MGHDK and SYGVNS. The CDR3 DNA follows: TGTGCCAGCAGTTTCGCGGGGGTCACAGATACGCAGTATTTT. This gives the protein CASSFAGVTDTQYF.

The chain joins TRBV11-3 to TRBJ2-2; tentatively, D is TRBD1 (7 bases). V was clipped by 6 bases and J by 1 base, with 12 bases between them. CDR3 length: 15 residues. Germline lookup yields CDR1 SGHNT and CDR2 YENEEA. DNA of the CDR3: TGTGCCAGCAGTGCAGGGGGGATGAACACCGGGGAGCTGTTTTTT. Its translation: CASSAGGMNTGELFF.

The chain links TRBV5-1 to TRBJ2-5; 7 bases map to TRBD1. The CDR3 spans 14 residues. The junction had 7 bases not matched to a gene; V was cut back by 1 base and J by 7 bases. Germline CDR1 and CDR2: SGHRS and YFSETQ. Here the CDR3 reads CASSLQTGAGTQYF. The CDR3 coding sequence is TGCGCCAGCAGCTTGCAAACAGGGGCCGGGACCCAGTACTTC.

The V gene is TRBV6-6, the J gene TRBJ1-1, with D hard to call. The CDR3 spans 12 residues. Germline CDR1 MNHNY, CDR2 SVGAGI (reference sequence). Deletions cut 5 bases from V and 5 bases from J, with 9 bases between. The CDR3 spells CASSRSATEAFF. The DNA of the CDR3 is TGTGCCAGCAGTCGTTCAGCGACTGAAGCTTTCTTT.

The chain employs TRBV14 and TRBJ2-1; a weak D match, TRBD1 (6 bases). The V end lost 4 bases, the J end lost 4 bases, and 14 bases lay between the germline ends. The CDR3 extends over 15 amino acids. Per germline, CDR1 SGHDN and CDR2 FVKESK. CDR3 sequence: CASSRGSGTYNEQFF. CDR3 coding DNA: TGTGCCAGCAGCCGAGGGTCAGGGACATACAATGAGCAGTTCTTC. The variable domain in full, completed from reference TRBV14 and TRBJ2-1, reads EAGVTQFPSHSVIEKGQTVTLRCDPISGHDNLYWYRRVMGKEIKFLLHFVKESKQDESGMPNNRFLAERTGGTYSTLKVQPAELEDSGVYFCASSRGSGTYNEQFFGPGTRLTVL.

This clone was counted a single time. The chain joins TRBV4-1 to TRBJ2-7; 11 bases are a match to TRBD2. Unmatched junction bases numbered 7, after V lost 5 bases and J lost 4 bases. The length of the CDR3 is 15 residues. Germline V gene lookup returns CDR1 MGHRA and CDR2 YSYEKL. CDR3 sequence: CASSAQLAGDYEQYF. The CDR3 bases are TGCGCCAGCAGCGCCCAACTAGCGGGGGATTACGAGCAGTACTTC.

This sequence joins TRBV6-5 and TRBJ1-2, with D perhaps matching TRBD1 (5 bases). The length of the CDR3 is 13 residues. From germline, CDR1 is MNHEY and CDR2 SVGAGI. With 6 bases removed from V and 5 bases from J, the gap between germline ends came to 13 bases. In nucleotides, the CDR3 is TGTGCCAGCAGGCAAAACCCAGGGTATGGCTACACCTTC. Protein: CASRQNPGYGYTF.

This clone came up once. DNA of the CDR3: TGTGCCAGCAGCTTGGGACTCACTCAGGACGAGCAGTACTTC. The encoded protein is CASSLGLTQDEQYF. The chain recombines TRBV7-9 with TRBJ2-7; a weak D match, TRBD2 (6 bases). The CDR3 totals 14 residues. V was clipped by 3 bases and J by 5 bases, with 14 bases between them. Looked up from germline, CDR1 is SEHNR and CDR2 is FQNEAQ (reference sequence).

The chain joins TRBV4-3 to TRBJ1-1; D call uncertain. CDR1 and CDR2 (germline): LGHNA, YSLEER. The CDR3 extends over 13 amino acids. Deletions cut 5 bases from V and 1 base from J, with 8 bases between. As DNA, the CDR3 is TGCGCCAGCAGCATGTCCGGGAACACTGAAGCTTTCTTT. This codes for CASSMSGNTEAFF.

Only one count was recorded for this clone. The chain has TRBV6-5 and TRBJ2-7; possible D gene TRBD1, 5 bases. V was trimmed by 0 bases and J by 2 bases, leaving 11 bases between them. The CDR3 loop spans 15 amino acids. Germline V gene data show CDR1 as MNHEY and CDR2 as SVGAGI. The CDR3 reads CASSYSRLGPYEQYF. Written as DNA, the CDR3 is TGTGCCAGCAGTTACTCGAGGTTGGGGCCCTACGAGCAGTACTTC.

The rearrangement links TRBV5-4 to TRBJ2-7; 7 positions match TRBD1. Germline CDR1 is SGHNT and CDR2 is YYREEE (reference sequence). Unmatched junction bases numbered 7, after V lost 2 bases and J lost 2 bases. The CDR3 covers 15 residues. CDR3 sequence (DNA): TGTGCCAGCAGCTTAAAGACAGGGCCGACCTACGAGCAGTACTTC. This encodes CASSLKTGPTYEQYF.

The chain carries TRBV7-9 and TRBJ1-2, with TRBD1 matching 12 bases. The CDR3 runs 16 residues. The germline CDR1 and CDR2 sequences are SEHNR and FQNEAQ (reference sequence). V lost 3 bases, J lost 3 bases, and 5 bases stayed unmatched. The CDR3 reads CASSLGQGARDYGYTF. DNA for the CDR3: TGTGCCAGCAGCTTGGGACAGGGGGCGAGAGACTATGGCTACACCTTC.

The CDR3 is CASGQGGRTEAFF. CDR3 sequence (DNA): TGCGCCAGCGGCCAGGGCGGTCGCACTGAAGCTTTCTTT. The gene calls are TRBV10-2 and TRBJ1-1; a weak D match, TRBD1 (5 bases). The V end was cut by 8 bases, the J end by 4 bases, with 14 bases between. Germline loops: CDR1 WSHSY, CDR2 SAAADI. CDR3 length equals 13 residues.

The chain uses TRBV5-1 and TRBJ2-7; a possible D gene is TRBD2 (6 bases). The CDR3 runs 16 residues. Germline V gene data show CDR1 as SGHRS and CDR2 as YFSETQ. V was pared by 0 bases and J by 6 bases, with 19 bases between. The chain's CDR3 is CASSLVAGTLPGEQYF. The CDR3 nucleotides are TGCGCCAGCAGCTTGGTTGCGGGAACTCTACCAGGCGAGCAGTACTTC.

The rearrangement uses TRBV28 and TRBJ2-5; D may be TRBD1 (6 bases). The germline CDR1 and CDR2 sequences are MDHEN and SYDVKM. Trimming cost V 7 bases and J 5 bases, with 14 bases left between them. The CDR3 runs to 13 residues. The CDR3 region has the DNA TGTGCCAGCACTCCACAGGGTCTCGAGACCCAGTACTTC. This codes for CASTPQGLETQYF. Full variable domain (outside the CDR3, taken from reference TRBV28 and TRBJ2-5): DVKVTQSSRYLVKRTGEKVFLECVQDMDHENMFWYRQDPGLGLRLIYFSYDVKMKEKGDIPEGYSVSREKKERFSLILESASTNQTSMYLCASTPQGLETQYFGPGTRLLVL.

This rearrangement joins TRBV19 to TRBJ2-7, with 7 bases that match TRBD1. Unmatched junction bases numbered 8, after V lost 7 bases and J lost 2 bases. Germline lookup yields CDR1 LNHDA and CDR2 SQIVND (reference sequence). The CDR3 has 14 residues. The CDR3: CASTRTGSTYEQYF. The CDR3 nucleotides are TGTGCCAGTACCCGGACAGGTTCTACCTACGAGCAGTACTTC.

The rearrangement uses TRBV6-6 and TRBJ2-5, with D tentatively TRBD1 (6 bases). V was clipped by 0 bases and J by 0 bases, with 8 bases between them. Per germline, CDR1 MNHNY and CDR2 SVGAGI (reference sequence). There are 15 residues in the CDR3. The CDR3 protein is CASSYSRGNQETQYF. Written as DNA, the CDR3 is TGTGCCAGCAGTTACTCGAGGGGGAACCAAGAGACCCAGTACTTC.

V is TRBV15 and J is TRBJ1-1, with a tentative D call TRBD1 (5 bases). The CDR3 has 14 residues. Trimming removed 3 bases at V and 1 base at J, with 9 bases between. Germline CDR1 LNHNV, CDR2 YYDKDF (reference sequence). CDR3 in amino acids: CATSRAGQNTEAFF. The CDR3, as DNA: TGTGCCACCAGCAGGGCAGGGCAGAACACTGAAGCTTTCTTT.

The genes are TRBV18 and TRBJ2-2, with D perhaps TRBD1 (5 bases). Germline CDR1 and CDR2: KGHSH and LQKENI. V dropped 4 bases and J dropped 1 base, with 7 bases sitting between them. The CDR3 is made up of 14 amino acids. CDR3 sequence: CASSRGGNTGELFF. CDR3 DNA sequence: TGTGCCAGCTCACGGGGCGGGAACACCGGGGAGCTGTTTTTT.

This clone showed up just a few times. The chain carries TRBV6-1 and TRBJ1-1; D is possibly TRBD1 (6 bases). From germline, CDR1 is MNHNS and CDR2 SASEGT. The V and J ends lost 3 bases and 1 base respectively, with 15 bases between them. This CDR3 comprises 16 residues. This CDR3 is CASSEATWTENTEAFF. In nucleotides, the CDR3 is TGTGCCAGCAGTGAGGCTACATGGACAGAGAACACTGAAGCTTTCTTT.

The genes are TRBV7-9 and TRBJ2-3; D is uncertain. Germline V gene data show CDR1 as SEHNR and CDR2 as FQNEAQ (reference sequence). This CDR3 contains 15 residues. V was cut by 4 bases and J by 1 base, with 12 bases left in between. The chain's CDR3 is CASSSKLSGTDTQYF. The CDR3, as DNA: TGTGCCAGCAGCTCGAAGCTCTCCGGCACAGATACGCAGTATTTT.

CDR3 residues: CASSLGGSDNEQFF. CDR3 nucleotide sequence: TGCGCCAGCAGCTTGGGGGGCAGTGACAATGAGCAGTTCTTC. This sequence joins TRBV5-1 and TRBJ2-1; perhaps TRBD1 as D (5 bases). The CDR3 contains 14 residues. Trimming removed 0 bases at V and 5 bases at J, with 9 bases between. Germline lookup yields CDR1 SGHRS and CDR2 YFSETQ.

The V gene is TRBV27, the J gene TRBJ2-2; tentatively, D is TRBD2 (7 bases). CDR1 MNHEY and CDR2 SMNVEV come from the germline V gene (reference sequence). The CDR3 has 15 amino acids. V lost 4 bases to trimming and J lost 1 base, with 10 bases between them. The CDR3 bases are TGTGCCAGCAGTTGGGGAGGGGGGAACACCGGGGAGCTGTTTTTT. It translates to CASSWGGGNTGELFF.